This TCR beta chain was sequenced for a study of T-cell reconstitution after alpha-beta-depleted transplantation in children. V dropped 4 bases and J dropped 0; count of bases not matched to a gene: 6. Per germline, CDR1 SGHRS and CDR2 YFSETQ. The CDR3 contains 16 residues. This clonotype was counted at least ten times. The authors prepared the TCRbeta library with unique molecular identifiers. TCRdb itself ran the PCR reads through MiXCR, one entry per CDR3 protein. Found here are about 900,000 distinct CDR3 sequences, 25% to 30% of them singletons; the top ten hold under 30%. This rearrangement joins TRBV5-1 to TRBJ1-5; 8 nucleotides line up with TRBD1. This TCR was sampled from a boy under two years old who had a stem cell transplant for SCID, so the T cells may come from the graft donor. This sample comprised PBMCs, mostly from graft donor cells, obtained 360 days after TCRalphabeta/CD19-depleted stem cell transplant. The CDR3 region has the DNA TGCGCCAGCAGCGAAGGGACAGGATATAGCAATCAGCCCCAGCATTTT. This translates into CASSEGTGYSNQPQHF.